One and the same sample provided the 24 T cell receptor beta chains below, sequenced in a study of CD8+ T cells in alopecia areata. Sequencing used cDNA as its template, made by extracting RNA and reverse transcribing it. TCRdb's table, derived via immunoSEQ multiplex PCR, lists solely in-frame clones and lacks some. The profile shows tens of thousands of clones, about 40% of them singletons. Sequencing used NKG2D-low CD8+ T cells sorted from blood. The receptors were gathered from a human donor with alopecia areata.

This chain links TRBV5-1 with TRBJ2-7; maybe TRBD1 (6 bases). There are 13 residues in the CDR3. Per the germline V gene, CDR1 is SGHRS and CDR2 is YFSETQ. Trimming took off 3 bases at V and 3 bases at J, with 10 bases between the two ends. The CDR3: CASSSTGSYEQYF. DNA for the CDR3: TGCGCCAGCAGCTCAACAGGGAGCTACGAGCAGTACTTC.

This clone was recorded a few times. The CDR3 bases are TGTGCCAGCAGTTTACCCCTTACTAGTGGCGAGCAGTACTTC. Translated, it gives CASSLPLTSGEQYF. V usage is TRBV28 and J usage is TRBJ2-7, with D possibly being TRBD2 (5 bases). Germline CDR1 and CDR2: MDHEN and SYDVKM. The CDR3 has 14 amino acids. V was pared by 2 bases and J by 6 bases, with 14 bases between.

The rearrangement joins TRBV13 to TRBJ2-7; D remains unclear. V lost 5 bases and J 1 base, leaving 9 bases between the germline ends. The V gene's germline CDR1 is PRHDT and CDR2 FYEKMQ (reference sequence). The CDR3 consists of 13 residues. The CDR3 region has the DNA TGTGCCAGCAGCCTATCAGGATCCTACGAGCAGTACTTC. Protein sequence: CASSLSGSYEQYF.

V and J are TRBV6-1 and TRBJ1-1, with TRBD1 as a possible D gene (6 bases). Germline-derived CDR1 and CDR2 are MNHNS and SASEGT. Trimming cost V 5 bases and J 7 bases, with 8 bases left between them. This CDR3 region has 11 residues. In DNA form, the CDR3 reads TGTGCCAGCAGTCTGACAGGTGAAGCTTTCTTT. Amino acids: CASSLTGEAFF.

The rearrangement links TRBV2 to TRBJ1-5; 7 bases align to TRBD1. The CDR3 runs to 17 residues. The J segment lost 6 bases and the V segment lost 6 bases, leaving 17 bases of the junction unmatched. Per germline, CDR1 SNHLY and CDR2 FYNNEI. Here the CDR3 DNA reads TGTGCCAGCAGCACTGGACCGGGACAGCCTCTTCCTCAGCCCCAGCATTTT. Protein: CASSTGPGQPLPQPQHF.

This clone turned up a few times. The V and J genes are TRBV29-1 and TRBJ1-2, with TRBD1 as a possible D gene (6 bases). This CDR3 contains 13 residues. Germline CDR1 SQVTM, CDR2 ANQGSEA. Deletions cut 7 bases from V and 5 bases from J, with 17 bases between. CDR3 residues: CSALTGGSYGYTF. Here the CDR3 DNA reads TGCAGCGCCCTGACAGGTGGTTCGTATGGCTACACCTTC.

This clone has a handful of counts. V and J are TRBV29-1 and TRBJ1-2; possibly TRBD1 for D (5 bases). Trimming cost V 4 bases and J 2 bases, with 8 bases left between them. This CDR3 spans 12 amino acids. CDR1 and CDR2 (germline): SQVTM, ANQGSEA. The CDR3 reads CSVGTPNYGYTF. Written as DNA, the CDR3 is TGCAGCGTTGGGACACCGAACTATGGCTACACCTTC. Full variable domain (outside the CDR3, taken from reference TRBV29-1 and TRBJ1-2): SAVISQKPSRDICQRGTSLTIQCQVDSQVTMMFWYRQQPGQSLTLIATANQGSEATYESGFVIDKFPISRPNLTFSTLTVSNMSPEDSSIYLCSVGTPNYGYTFGSGTRLTVV.

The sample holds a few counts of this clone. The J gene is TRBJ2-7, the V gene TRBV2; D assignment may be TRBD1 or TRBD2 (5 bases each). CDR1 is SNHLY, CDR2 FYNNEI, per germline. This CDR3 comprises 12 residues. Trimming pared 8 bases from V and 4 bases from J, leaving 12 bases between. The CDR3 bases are TGTGCCAGCCAGACGGGACGATACGAGCAGTACTTC. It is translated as CASQTGRYEQYF.

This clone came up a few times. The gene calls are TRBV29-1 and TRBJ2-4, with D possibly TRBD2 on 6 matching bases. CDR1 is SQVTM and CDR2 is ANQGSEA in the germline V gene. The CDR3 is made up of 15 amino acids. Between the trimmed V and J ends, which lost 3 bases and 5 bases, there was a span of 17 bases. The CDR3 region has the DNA TGCAGCGTTGACGGGACTGGCACGGGGGAAAACATTCAGTACTTC. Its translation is CSVDGTGTGENIQYF.

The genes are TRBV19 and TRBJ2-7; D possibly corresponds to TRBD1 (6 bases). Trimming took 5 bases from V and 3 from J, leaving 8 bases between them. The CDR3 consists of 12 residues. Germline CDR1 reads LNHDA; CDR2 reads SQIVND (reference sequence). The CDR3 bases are TGTGCCAGTAGTCAGGGGCTCTACGAGCAGTACTTC. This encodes CASSQGLYEQYF.

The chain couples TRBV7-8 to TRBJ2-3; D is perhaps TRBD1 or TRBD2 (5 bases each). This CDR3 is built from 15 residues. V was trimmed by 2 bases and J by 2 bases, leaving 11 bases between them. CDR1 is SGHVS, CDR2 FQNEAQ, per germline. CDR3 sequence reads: CASSLRGVLTDTQYF. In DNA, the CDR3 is TGTGCCAGCAGCTTACGGGGCGTACTCACAGATACGCAGTATTTT.

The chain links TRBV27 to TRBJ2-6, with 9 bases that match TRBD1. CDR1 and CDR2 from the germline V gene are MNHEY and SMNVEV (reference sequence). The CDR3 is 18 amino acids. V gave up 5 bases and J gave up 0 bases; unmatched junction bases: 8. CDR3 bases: TGTGCCAGCAGTCCGATCGGGACAGGGCTCTCTGGGGCCAACGTCCTGACTTTC. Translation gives CASSPIGTGLSGANVLTF.

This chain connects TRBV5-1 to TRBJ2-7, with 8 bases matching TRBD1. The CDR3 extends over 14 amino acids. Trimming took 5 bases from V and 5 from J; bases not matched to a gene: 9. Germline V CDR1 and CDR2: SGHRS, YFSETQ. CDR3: CASRLQDRVNEQYF. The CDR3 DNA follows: TGCGCCAGCAGACTTCAGGACAGGGTGAACGAGCAGTACTTC. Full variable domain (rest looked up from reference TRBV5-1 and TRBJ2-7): KAGVTQTPRYLIKTRGQQVTLSCSPISGHRSVSWYQQTPGQGLQFLFEYFSETQRNKGNFPGRFSGRQFSNSRSEMNVSTLELGDSALYLCASRLQDRVNEQYFGPGTRLTVT.

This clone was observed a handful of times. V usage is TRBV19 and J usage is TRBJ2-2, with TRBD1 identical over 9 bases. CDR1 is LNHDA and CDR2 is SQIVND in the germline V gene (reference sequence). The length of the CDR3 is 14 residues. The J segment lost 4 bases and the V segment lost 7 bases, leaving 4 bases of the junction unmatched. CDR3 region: CASTPGQGTGELFF. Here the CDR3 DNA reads TGTGCCAGTACGCCGGGACAGGGCACCGGGGAGCTGTTTTTT.

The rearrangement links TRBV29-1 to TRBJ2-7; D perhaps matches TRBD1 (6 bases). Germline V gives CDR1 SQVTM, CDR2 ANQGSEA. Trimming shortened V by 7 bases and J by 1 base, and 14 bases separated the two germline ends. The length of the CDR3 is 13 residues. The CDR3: CSARGGSSYEQYF. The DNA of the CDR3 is TGCAGCGCAAGAGGGGGTTCATCCTACGAGCAGTACTTC.

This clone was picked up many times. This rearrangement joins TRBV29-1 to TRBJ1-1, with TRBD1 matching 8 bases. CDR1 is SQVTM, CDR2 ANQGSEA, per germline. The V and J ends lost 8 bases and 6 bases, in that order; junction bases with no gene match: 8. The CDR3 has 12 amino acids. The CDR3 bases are TGCAGCTCGTTGTCAGGGGGCTCTGAAGCTTTCTTT. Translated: CSSLSGGSEAFF. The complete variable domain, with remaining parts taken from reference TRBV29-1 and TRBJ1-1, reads SAVISQKPSRDICQRGTSLTIQCQVDSQVTMMFWYRQQPGQSLTLIATANQGSEATYESGFVIDKFPISRPNLTFSTLTVSNMSPEDSSIYLCSSLSGGSEAFFGQGTRLTVV.

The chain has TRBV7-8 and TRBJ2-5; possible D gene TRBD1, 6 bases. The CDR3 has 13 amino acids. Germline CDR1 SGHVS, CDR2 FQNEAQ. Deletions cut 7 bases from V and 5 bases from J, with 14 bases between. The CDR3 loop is CASKMGQGETQYF. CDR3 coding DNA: TGTGCCAGCAAAATGGGACAAGGGGAGACCCAGTACTTC.

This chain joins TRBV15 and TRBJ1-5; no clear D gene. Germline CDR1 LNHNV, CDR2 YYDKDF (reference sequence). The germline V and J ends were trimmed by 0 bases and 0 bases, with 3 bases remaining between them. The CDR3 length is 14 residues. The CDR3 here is CATSRDNSNQPQHF. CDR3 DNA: TGTGCCACCAGCAGAGACAATAGCAATCAGCCCCAGCATTTT. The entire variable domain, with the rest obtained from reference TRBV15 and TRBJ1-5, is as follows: DAMVIQNPRYQVTQFGKPVTLSCSQTLNHNVMYWYQQKSSQAPKLLFHYYDKDFNNEADTPDNFQSRRPNTSFCFLDIRSPGLGDTAMYLCATSRDNSNQPQHFGDGTRLSIL.

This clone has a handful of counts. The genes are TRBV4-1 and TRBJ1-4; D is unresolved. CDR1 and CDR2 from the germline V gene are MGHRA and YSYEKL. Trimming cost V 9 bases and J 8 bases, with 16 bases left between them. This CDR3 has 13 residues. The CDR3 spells CASRPISEEKLFF. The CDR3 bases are TGCGCCAGTAGGCCCATTTCGGAAGAAAAACTGTTTTTT.

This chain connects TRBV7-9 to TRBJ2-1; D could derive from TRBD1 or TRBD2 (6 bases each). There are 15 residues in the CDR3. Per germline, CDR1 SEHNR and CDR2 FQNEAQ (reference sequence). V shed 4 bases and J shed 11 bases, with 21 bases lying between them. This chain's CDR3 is CASSSEWTTGKQQFF. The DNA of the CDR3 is TGTGCCAGCAGCTCCGAATGGACTACAGGGAAGCAGCAGTTCTTC.

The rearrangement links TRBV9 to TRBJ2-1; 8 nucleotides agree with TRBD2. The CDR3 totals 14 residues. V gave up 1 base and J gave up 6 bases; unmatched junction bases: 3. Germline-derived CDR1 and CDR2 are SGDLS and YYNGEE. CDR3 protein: CASSVREGGNEQFF. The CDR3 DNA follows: TGTGCCAGCAGCGTACGGGAGGGTGGCAATGAGCAGTTCTTC.

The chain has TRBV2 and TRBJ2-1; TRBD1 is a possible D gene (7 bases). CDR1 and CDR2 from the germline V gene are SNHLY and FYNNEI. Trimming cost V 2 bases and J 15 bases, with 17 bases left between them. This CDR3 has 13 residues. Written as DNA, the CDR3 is TGTGCCAGCAGTGAACTTTGGTCAGGGGGGACGTTCTTC. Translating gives CASSELWSGGTFF.

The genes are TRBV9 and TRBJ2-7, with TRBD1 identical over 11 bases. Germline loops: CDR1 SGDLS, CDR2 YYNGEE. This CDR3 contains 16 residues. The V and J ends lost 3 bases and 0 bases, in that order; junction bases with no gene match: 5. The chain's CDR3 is CASSEGTGGVSYEQYF. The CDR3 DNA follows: TGTGCCAGCAGCGAGGGGACAGGGGGAGTCTCCTACGAGCAGTACTTC. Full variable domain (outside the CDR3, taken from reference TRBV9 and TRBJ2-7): DSGVTQTPKHLITATGQRVTLRCSPRSGDLSVYWYQQSLDQGLQFLIQYYNGEERAKGNILERFSAQQFPDLHSELNLSSLELGDSALYFCASSEGTGGVSYEQYFGPGTRLTVT.

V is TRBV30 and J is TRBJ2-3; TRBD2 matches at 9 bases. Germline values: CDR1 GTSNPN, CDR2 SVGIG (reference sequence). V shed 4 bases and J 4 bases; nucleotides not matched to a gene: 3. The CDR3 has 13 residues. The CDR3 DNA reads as TGTGCCTGGACTAGCGGGAACGCAGATACGCAGTATTTT. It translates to CAWTSGNADTQYF.